The entry below gives a single T cell receptor (beta chain) sequence along with its context. What it recognizes is unknown. PCR used 60 Vbeta primers and 13 Jbeta primers. The assay was immunoSEQ multiplex PCR, and TCRdb's table has in-frame clones only and misses some. The repertoire consists of about 92,000 clones, with around 85% occurring once and the leading ten covering approximately 1.2%. The data belong to a study of cytomegalovirus exposure and HLA in healthy donors. Study details: Across about 400 genotyped donors, about 86% landed in the Caucasian-associated ancestry cluster.

Trimming pared 6 bases from V and 2 bases from J, leaving 13 bases between. Germline V gene sequence: CDR1 MDHEN, CDR2 SYDVKM. This CDR3 contains 15 residues. Study observations and caveats: Earlier analysis found most TCR beta V segments productive about 87% or about 30% of the time. In a later analysis, DRB1 alleles had the most associated TCRs; HLA-C alleles the fewest. Accurate HLA-A and HLA-B prediction from TCR beta sequences was reported for most subjects.

The clonotype was recovered from a girl aged 2 to 10 in good health and CMV-seropositive. Sequencing was performed on PBMCs. The chain combines TRBV28 with TRBJ1-4; D remains ambiguous. The chain's CDR3 is CASSPSGWTNEKLFF. The CDR3 DNA sequence: TGTGCCAGCAGCCCCTCGGGTTGGACTAATGAAAAACTGTTTTTT.